Listed here are 19 T cell receptor beta chains from one sample, sequenced in a study of blood T cell repertoires in COVID-19. The table came from immunoSEQ multiplex PCR; TCRdb's copy has only in-frame clones and leaves some out. The table records more than 350,000 clones, roughly 84% of them present only once. The sample consisted of PBMCs or T cells enriched from blood (not recorded which). The receptors here all came from a woman between 18 and 29 years old who had been exposed to COVID-19.

The genes are TRBV15 and TRBJ2-7; 9 positions agree with TRBD1. This CDR3 spans 15 amino acids. Germline CDR1 LNHNV, CDR2 YYDKDF (reference sequence). Trimming removed 1 base from V and 5 bases from J; junction bases left unmatched: 6. CDR3 region: CATSRVGDRVDEQYF. CDR3 nucleotide sequence: TGTGCCACCAGCAGAGTGGGGGACAGGGTGGACGAGCAGTACTTC.

The chain joins TRBV2 to TRBJ1-6, with 8 nucleotides matching TRBD1. V trimming: 6 bases; J trimming: 6 bases; junction bases outside the gene matches: 10. The CDR3 loop spans 16 amino acids. The V gene's germline CDR1 is SNHLY and CDR2 FYNNEI. CDR3 sequence reads: CASRNWRTGINSPLHF. The CDR3, as DNA: TGTGCCAGCAGAAACTGGCGGACAGGGATTAATTCACCCCTCCACTTT.

The chain has TRBV7-2 and TRBJ2-3; TRBD2 aligns across 9 bases. Germline V gene lookup returns CDR1 SGHTA and CDR2 FQGNSA. The CDR3 sequence is 17 residues long. After removal of 4 bases from V and 3 bases from J, the junction contained 11 bases not matched to a gene. CDR3 DNA: TGTGCCAGCAGCTATCAAGTGGCGGGGGGGCCTACAGATACGCAGTATTTT. Protein sequence: CASSYQVAGGPTDTQYF.

As DNA, the CDR3 is TGTGCCAGCAGCTTAGTAGCGGGAGTAGGCTACGAGCAGTACTTC. Its translation is CASSLVAGVGYEQYF. V usage is TRBV7-9 and J usage is TRBJ2-7; 9 bases fit TRBD2. The CDR3 loop spans 15 amino acids. The junction had 4 bases not matched to a gene; V was cut back by 1 base and J by 3 bases. Germline assignment: CDR1 SEHNR and CDR2 FQNEAQ (reference sequence).

The chain links TRBV7-2 to TRBJ2-1; TRBD2 agrees at 9 bases. The CDR3 has 17 amino acids. The V gene end was trimmed by 5 bases and the J gene end by 2 bases; junction bases not matched to a gene: 10. The germline gives CDR1 SGHTA, CDR2 FQGNSA. The CDR3 DNA is TGTGCCAGCAGCCACCGACGTAGCGGGAGTGCCTACAATGAGCAGTTCTTC. This sequence encodes CASSHRRSGSAYNEQFF. Full variable domain (missing parts from reference TRBV7-2 and TRBJ2-1): GAGVSQSPSNKVTEKGKDVELRCDPISGHTALYWYRQSLGQGLEFLIYFQGNSAPDKSGLPSDRFSAERTGGSVSTLTIQRTQQEDSAVYLCASSHRRSGSAYNEQFFGPGTRLTVL.

The gene calls are TRBV29-1 and TRBJ1-1, with D unresolved. Germline CDR1 is SQVTM and CDR2 is ANQGSEA. Trimming removed 8 bases from V and 10 bases from J, with 8 bases in between. This CDR3 region has 8 residues. CDR3 region: CSTDSAFF. The CDR3 bases are TGCAGCACCGACTCAGCTTTCTTT.

The chain employs TRBV19 and TRBJ1-3; a possible D gene is TRBD1 (5 bases). Germline lookup yields CDR1 LNHDA and CDR2 SQIVND (reference sequence). Trimming shortened V by 5 bases and J by 4 bases, and 9 bases separated the two germline ends. CDR3 length equals 13 residues. The CDR3 DNA follows: TGTGCCAGTAGTGCCACAGGAGGAAACACCATATATTTT. This encodes CASSATGGNTIYF.

V and J are TRBV6-1 and TRBJ1-5; D ambiguous. Deletions cut 1 base from V and 7 bases from J, with 8 bases between. The germline gives CDR1 MNHNS, CDR2 SASEGT. The CDR3 is made up of 13 amino acids. In DNA form, the CDR3 reads TGTGCCAGCAGTGAAGGTCCGGGGCAGCCCCAGCATTTT. Protein sequence: CASSEGPGQPQHF.

On this clone itself: Other DNA sequences in this sample translate to the same CDR3. The chain uses TRBV5-4 and TRBJ2-7, with TRBD2 matching over 12 bases. Germline lookup yields CDR1 SGHNT and CDR2 YYREEE (reference sequence). The V and J ends lost 0 bases and 6 bases, in that order; junction bases with no gene match: 4. The CDR3 is 15 residues long. The CDR3, as DNA: TGTGCCAGCAGCTTGGTCCTAGCGGGGGGGCGCGAGCAGTACTTC. This codes for CASSLVLAGGREQYF.

This clone was observed many times. The chain joins TRBV28 to TRBJ2-7; TRBD2 is a possible D gene (5 bases). Trimming removed 10 bases from V and 4 bases from J, with 8 bases in between. Germline V CDR1 and CDR2: MDHEN, SYDVKM. CDR3 length equals 10 residues. The CDR3 loop reads CATERYEQYF. CDR3 coding DNA: TGTGCCACCGAGCGGTACGAGCAGTACTTC. The full variable domain, rest sourced from reference TRBV28 and TRBJ2-7, is DVKVTQSSRYLVKRTGEKVFLECVQDMDHENMFWYRQDPGLGLRLIYFSYDVKMKEKGDIPEGYSVSREKKERFSLILESASTNQTSMYLCATERYEQYFGPGTRLTVT.

The chain combines TRBV2 with TRBJ1-5, with TRBD1 as a possible D gene (6 bases). Germline CDR1 reads SNHLY; CDR2 reads FYNNEI. CDR3 size: 15 residues. V was clipped by 4 bases and J by 4 bases, with 14 bases between them. The CDR3: CASSAQGLGNQPQHF. CDR3 DNA: TGTGCCAGCAGTGCACAGGGCCTGGGGAATCAGCCCCAGCATTTT.

V gene TRBV5-8 combines with J gene TRBJ1-5; 8 bases align to TRBD1. Per germline, CDR1 SGHTS and CDR2 YDEGEE. V trimming: 4 bases; J trimming: 3 bases; junction bases outside the gene matches: 6. The CDR3 runs to 15 residues. In nucleotides, the CDR3 is TGTGCCAGCAGCCGACAGGGGCTTTTCAATCAGCCCCAGCATTTT. Amino acid sequence: CASSRQGLFNQPQHF.

A single count supports this clone. The chain uses TRBV19 and TRBJ2-3; 10 nucleotides align to TRBD1. Germline loops: CDR1 LNHDA, CDR2 SQIVND (reference sequence). This CDR3 spans 15 amino acids. Trimming removed 10 bases from V and 6 bases from J; junction bases left unmatched: 13. The chain's CDR3 is CATAEGTGVADTQYF. The CDR3 DNA is TGTGCCACCGCGGAGGGGACAGGGGTGGCGGATACGCAGTATTTT.

The V gene is TRBV9, the J gene TRBJ2-1, with TRBD1 matching over 7 bases. V was pared by 1 base and J by 6 bases, with 7 bases of the junction left unmatched. The CDR3 has 15 amino acids. Per the germline V gene, CDR1 is SGDLS and CDR2 is YYNGEE. The CDR3 nucleotides are TGTGCCAGCAGCGTAACGGACAGGTTGTCCAATGAGCAGTTCTTC. Residues: CASSVTDRLSNEQFF.

The genes are TRBV4-3 and TRBJ1-1; no clear D. Trimming cost V 0 bases and J 0 bases, with 11 bases left between them. The CDR3 has 16 amino acids. From germline, CDR1 is LGHNA and CDR2 YSLEER. This CDR3 is CASSQDGEGVNTEAFF. The DNA for the CDR3 is TGCGCCAGCAGCCAAGATGGGGAGGGCGTGAACACTGAAGCTTTCTTT.

The V and J genes are TRBV7-2 and TRBJ2-1; 9 bases are shared with TRBD2. Germline V gives CDR1 SGHTA, CDR2 FQGNSA. The CDR3 sequence is 17 residues long. Trimming removed 5 bases from V and 3 bases from J; junction bases left unmatched: 11. The CDR3 DNA follows: TGTGCCAGCAGCCCCTGGGCTAGCGGGGACCGCTACAATGAGCAGTTCTTC. This codes for CASSPWASGDRYNEQFF.

The rearrangement uses TRBV28 and TRBJ1-4; 10 bases match TRBD1. Germline trimming cut 6 bases from V and 14 bases from J; bases unmatched to any gene: 15. This CDR3 is 15 amino acids long. The germline V gene encodes CDR1 MDHEN and CDR2 SYDVKM. For the CDR3, the DNA is TGTGCCAGCAGCCTTCCTACGGGACAGGGGTCCTATCTGTTTTTT. Encoded protein: CASSLPTGQGSYLFF. Combining the CDR3 with reference TRBV28 and TRBJ1-4 gives the whole variable domain DVKVTQSSRYLVKRTGEKVFLECVQDMDHENMFWYRQDPGLGLRLIYFSYDVKMKEKGDIPEGYSVSREKKERFSLILESASTNQTSMYLCASSLPTGQGSYLFFGSGTQLSVL.

V gene TRBV24-1 combines with J gene TRBJ2-1; 9 bases fit TRBD2. After removal of 6 bases from V and 3 bases from J, the junction contained 14 bases not matched to a gene. Looked up from germline, CDR1 is KGHDR and CDR2 is SFDVKD. This CDR3 has 18 residues. The CDR3 loop reads CATSKKVAGGLYYNEQFF. The CDR3 DNA sequence: TGTGCCACCAGTAAAAAGGTGGCGGGAGGGCTCTACTACAATGAGCAGTTCTTC.

The genes are TRBV3-1 (or the pseudogene TRBV3-2) and TRBJ1-4; 10 nucleotides match TRBD1. Germline CDR1 and CDR2: LGHDT and YNNKEL (reference sequence). The CDR3 contains 16 residues. Unmatched junction bases numbered 2, after V lost 4 bases and J lost 0 bases. CDR3: CASSLDRGATNEKLFF. In nucleotides, the CDR3 is TGTGCCAGCAGCCTGGACAGGGGGGCAACTAATGAAAAACTGTTTTTT.